Reported below is one TCR beta chain. These data are taken from a study of blood T cell repertoires in COVID-19. This CDR3 is built from 19 residues. The V end lost 6 bases, the J end lost 0 bases, and 25 bases lay between the germline ends. Germline values: CDR1 MDHEN, CDR2 SYDVKM. As handled by the study authors: Scientists estimated how many nucleated cells there were by amplifying reference gene primers. Only in-frame clones appear in the TCRdb table, and some are missing; sequencing was by immunoSEQ multiplex PCR. Clonal size and the V and J genes are those of that table, whereas D and trimming came from the DNA. The sample shows 70,000 or so clones, 75% to 90% of them seen only once.

The receptor was derived from a woman of 80 years or more with active COVID-19. The source material was peripheral blood. The rearrangement uses TRBV28 and TRBJ2-3; a possible D gene is TRBD2 (6 bases). DNA of the CDR3: TGTGCCAGCAGCTCCACTGCCGCGGGAACCGTCTCTAGCACAGATACGCAGTATTTT. Its protein product is CASSSTAAGTVSSTDTQYF.